The entry that follows covers one T cell receptor beta chain sequence. It has no known antigen specificity. The input lacks base qualities; no much larger clone sits a single base away. TCRbeta CDR3 regions were amplified from genomic DNA using the immunoSEQ Assay, a bias-controlled multiplex PCR. Turning to the authors' computational methods: The number of nucleated cells in each sample was estimated from the amplification of reference gene primers within the assay. To quantify the absolute abundance of each unique TCRbeta CDR3 rearrangement, sequence reads were collapsed and filtered. For each sample, productive Simpson clonality was calculated as the square root of Simpson's diversity index across productive rearrangements. This immuneACCESS table, as held by TCRdb, lists in-frame sequences with V and J called but not all clones. Of the missing ones, under half trace to an unresolved V gene in checked studies; the others have no known cause. That table is the source of V, J and clone size, and D and trimming were worked out from the DNA. A total of about 240,000 clones appear in this sample, around 86% of them only once. Clones ranked in the top ten supply roughly 3.5% of the sample.

CDR1 GTSNPN and CDR2 SVGIG were looked up in the germline V gene (reference sequence). The CDR3 covers 17 residues, taking in both the cysteine and the phenylalanine. The retained sequence is limited to the CDR3, 51 bases, with the frame set at the first base. V and J are trimmed by 2 bases and 6 bases, and the gene matches miss 15 bases of the junction. The sample originates from a study of blood T cell repertoires in COVID-19 (TCRdb year 2020). With respect to the entire study: The collaborator samples originated in the United States, Italy and Spain and spanned the acute and convalescent phases of COVID-19. The material from the prospective study consisted of cDNA or gDNA derived from T cells, B-cell-depleted T cells, or PBMCs. Subjects who had been exposed to COVID-19, were actively infected with it, or had recovered from it provided the deeply sampled blood TCRbeta repertoires that made up the dataset. The repertoires were released in a freely available public database intended as a resource for research on the immune response to SARS-CoV-2. The samples were drawn from two sources: the first 160 participants of the ongoing ImmuneRACE study, and 1,200 or so subjects contributed by 6 global collaborators. Sample metadata almost always included a de-identified subject ID, COVID-19 status, age in years and sex. Where available, HLA class I and class II types were taken from metadata supplied by the sample provider and were not determined by assay-based typing.

In the prospective study, participants were 18 to 89 years old, resided in fewer than 25 geographic areas of the United States, and were enrolled through a virtual design. To assign participants to cohorts, the prospective study relied on clinical history that participants themselves reported in a screening survey and a study questionnaire. In the prospective study, whole blood, serum and a nasopharyngeal or oropharyngeal swab were collected from each participant by mobile phlebotomists. Additional blood draws and questionnaires over an approximately two-month period could optionally be provided by prospective study participants. Prospective study blood samples were shipped either frozen or at room temperature before DNA extraction. What the research found in general, with its limitations: The quantity of clinical and demographic metadata differed by source and by participant and was supplied without curation.

The chain links TRBV30 with TRBJ1-2; 10 junctional bases match TRBD1. Input material: PBMCs or T cells enriched from blood (not recorded which). The sequence came from a woman aged 40 to 50 with acute COVID-19. The CDR3 reads as follows: CAWSPYPSGTGEDGYTF. In nucleotide form, the sequence is TGTGCCTGGAGTCCCTATCCGTCCGGGACAGGGGAGGATGGCTACACCTTC.